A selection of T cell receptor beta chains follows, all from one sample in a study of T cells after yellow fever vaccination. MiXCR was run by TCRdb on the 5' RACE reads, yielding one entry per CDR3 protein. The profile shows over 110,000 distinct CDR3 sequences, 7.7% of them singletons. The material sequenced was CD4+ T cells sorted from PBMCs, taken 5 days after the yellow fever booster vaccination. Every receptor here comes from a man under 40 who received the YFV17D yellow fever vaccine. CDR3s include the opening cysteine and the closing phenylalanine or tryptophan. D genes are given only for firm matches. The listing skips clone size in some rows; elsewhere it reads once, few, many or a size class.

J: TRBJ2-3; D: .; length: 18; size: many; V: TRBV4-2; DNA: TGTGCCAGCAGCCAAGATTACCGAAGGTTTGGATACACAGATACGCAGTATTTT; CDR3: CASSQDYRRFGYTDTQYF
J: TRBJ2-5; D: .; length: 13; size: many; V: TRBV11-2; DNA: TGTGCCACCCCTATAGAGAACCAAGAGACCCAGTACTTC; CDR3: CATPIENQETQYF
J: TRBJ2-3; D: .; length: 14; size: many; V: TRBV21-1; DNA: TGTGCCAGCAGCAAAATAAGTTGGAGAGATACGCAGTATTTT; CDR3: CASSKISWRDTQYF
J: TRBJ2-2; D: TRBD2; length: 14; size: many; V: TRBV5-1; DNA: TGCGCCAGCATACGGGAGCGGGGCACCGGGGAGCTGTTTTTT; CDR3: CASIRERGTGELFF
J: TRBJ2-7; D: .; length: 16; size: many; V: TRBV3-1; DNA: TGTGCCAGCAGCCAAGAAACGTCTAGCGTCTCCTACGAGCAGTACTTC; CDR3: CASSQETSSVSYEQYF
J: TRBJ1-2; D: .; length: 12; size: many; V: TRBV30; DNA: TGTGCCTGGAGTGTACAGTCTTATGGCTACACCTTC; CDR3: CAWSVQSYGYTF
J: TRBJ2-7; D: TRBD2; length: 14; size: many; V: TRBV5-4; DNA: TGTGCCAGCAGCGGGGGACTAGCGGTTTCCGAGCAGTACTTC; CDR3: CASSGGLAVSEQYF
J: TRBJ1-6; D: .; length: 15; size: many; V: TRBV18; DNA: TGTGCCAGCTCACCAATCGAGGGCCATAATTCACCCCTCCACTTT; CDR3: CASSPIEGHNSPLHF
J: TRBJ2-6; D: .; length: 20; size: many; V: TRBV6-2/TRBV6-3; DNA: TGTGCCAGCAGCTCGGGACGGTCTATAGCGATAAGCTCTGGGGCCAACGTCCTGACTTTC; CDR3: CASSSGRSIAISSGANVLTF
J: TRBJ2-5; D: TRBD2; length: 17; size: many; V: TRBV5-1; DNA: TGCGCCAGCAGCTTGATGATTACGGGAGGCCCACAAGAGACCCAGTACTTC; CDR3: CASSLMITGGPQETQYF
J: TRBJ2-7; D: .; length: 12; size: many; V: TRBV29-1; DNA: TGCAGCGTTGGAGGCGGAACCTACGAGCAGTACTTC; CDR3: CSVGGGTYEQYF
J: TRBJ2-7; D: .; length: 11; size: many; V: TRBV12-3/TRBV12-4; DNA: TGTGCCAGCAGTTTAGATAAAGAGCAGTACTTC; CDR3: CASSLDKEQYF
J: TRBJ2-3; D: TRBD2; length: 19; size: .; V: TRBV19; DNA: TGTGCCAGTAGCCGAGACAGGGTCCTCCTAGCGGGAGCCGGAGATACGCAGTATTTT; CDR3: CASSRDRVLLAGAGDTQYF
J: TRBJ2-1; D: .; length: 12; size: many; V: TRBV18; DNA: TGTGCCAGCTCACCCCCCTTGGCGGAGCAGTTCTTC; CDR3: CASSPPLAEQFF
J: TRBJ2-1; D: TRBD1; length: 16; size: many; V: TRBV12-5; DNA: TGTGCTAGTGGTTTGGTTCTAGGACAGGCTTACAATGAGCAGTTCTTC; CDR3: CASGLVLGQAYNEQFF
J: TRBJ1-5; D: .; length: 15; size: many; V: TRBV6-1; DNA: TGTGCCAGCAGCCTGGACAGTCGGAGCAATCAGCCCCAGCATTTT; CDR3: CASSLDSRSNQPQHF
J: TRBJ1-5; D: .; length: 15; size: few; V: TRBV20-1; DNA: TGCAGTGCTAGAGAAGACGGGAGGAGCAATCAGCCCCAGCATTTT; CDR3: CSAREDGRSNQPQHF
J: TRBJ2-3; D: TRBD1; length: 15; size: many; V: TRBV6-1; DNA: TGTGCCAGCACCCCCAGTGGGGCTAGCAACCAGGGGGAGTATTTT; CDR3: CASTPSGASNQGEYF
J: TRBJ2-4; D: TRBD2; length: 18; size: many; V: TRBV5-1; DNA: TGCGCCAGCAGCTTGGGACTAGCGGGAACACTAGCCAAAAACATTCAGTACTTC; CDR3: CASSLGLAGTLAKNIQYF
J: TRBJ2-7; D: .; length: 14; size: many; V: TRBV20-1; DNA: TGCAGTGCTAGTCTCCCCGGTCAATCTTCCGAGCAGTACTTC; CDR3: CSASLPGQSSEQYF
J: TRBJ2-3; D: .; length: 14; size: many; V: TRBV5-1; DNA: TGCGCCAGCAGCGTACGTTCAGGAACAGATACGCAGTATTTT; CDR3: CASSVRSGTDTQYF
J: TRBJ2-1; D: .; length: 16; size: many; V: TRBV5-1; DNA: TGCGCCAGCAGCTTTGCTCTCGGACTAAACAGTGCTGAGCAGTTCTTC; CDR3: CASSFALGLNSAEQFF
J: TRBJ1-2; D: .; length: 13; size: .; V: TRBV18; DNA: TGTGCCAGCTCACCTTCCCAGGACTATGGCTACACCTTC; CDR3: CASSPSQDYGYTF
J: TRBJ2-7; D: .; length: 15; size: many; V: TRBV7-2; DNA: TGTGCCAGCAGCTTAAGGTCGGAAAGCTCCTACGAGCAGTACTTC; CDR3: CASSLRSESSYEQYF
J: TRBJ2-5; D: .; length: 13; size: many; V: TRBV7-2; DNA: TGTGCCAGCAGCCACGGGACGGGAGAGACCCAGTACTTC; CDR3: CASSHGTGETQYF
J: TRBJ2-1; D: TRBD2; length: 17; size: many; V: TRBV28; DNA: TGTGCCAGCAGACCGCCGGGACTAGCGGGAGGGCCTCTCGGGCAGTTCTTC; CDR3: CASRPPGLAGGPLGQFF
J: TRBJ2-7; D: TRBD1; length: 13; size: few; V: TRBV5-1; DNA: TGCGCCAGCGGGGAGACAGGGGGCTACGAGCAGTACTTC; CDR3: CASGETGGYEQYF
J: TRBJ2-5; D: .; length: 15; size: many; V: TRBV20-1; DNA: TGCAGTGCAACCTTGGGGGGGCTCCTTCAAGAGACCCAGTACTTC; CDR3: CSATLGGLLQETQYF
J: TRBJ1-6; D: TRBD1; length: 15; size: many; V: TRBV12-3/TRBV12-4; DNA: TGTGCCAGCAGTGGACAGGCCCCGGGTAGTTCACCCCTCCACTTT; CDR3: CASSGQAPGSSPLHF
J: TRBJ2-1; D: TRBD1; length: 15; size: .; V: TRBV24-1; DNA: TGTGCCACCAGTGATTCGGGACAGGAGGTTAATGAGCAGTTCTTC; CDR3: CATSDSGQEVNEQFF
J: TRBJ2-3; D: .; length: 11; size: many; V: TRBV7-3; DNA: TGTGCCAGCAGCTCGGGGAGTACGCAGTATTTT; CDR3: CASSSGSTQYF
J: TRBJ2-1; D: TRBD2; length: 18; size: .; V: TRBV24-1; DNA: TGTGCCACCAGTGATTCGGGACTAGCGGTAGGGCCGGTCCATGAGCAGTTCTTC; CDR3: CATSDSGLAVGPVHEQFF
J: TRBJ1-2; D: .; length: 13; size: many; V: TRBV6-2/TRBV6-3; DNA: TGTGCCAGCTTGAAGGACAAAGCGTATGGCTACACCTTC; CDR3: CASLKDKAYGYTF
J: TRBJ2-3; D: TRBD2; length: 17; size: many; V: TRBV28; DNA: TGTGCCAGCAGTCCCCCAGCGGGACTAGCCCTCCGTGGTACGCAGTATTTT; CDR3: CASSPPAGLALRGTQYF
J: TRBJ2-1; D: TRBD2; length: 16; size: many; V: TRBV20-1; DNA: TGCAGTGCTAGAGGGGTGGTAGCGGGAGAGAGCAATGAGCAGTTCTTC; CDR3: CSARGVVAGESNEQFF
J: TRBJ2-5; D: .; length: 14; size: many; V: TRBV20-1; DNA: TGCAGTGTAAGGCAACCAGCGGGCCAAGAGACCCAGTACTTC; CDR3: CSVRQPAGQETQYF
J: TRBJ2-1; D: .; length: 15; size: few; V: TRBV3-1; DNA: TGTGCCAGCAGCCAAGAAACTACTTCGTTCCATGAGCAGTTCTTC; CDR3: CASSQETTSFHEQFF
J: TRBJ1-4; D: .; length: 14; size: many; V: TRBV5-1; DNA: TGCGCCAGCAGCCTGACAGGCGGAGATGAAAAACTGTTTTTT; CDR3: CASSLTGGDEKLFF
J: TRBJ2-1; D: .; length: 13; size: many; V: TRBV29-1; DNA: TGCAGCGTTGAGCAGCGCGCCTACGGGGGGCAGTTCTTC; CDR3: CSVEQRAYGGQFF
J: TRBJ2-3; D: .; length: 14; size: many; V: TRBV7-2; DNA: TGTGCCAGCGAGGAGGGAATTAGCACAGATACGCAGTATTTT; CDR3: CASEEGISTDTQYF
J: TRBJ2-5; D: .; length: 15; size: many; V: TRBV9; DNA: TGTGCCAGCAGCGTAGCTACTGGACGGAAAGAGACCCAGTACTTC; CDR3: CASSVATGRKETQYF
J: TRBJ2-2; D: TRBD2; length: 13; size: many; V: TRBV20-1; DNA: TGCAGTGCTAGTCGGACTAGTGGCGGGGAGCTGTTTTTT; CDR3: CSASRTSGGELFF
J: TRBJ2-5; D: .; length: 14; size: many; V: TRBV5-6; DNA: TGTGCCAGCAGTCAAAGACTCCGATTCGAGACCCAGTACTTC; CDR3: CASSQRLRFETQYF
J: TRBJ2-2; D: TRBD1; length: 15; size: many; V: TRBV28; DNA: TGTGCCAGCAGGAGACAGGGTTCGAACACCGGGGAGCTGTTTTTT; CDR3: CASRRQGSNTGELFF